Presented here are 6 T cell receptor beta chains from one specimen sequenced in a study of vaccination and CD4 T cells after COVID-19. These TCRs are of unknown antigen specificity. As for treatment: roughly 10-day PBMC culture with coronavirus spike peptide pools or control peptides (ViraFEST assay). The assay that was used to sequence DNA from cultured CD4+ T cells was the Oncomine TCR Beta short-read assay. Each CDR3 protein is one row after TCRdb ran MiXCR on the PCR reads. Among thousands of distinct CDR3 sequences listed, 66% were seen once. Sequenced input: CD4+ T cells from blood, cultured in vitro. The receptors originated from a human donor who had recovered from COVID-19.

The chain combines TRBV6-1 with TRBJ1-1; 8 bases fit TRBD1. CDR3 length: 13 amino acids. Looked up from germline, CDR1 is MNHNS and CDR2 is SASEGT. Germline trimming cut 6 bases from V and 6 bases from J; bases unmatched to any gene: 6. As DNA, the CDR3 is TGTGCCAGCAGATCCGGGACAGGATCTGAAGCTTTCTTT. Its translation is CASRSGTGSEAFF.

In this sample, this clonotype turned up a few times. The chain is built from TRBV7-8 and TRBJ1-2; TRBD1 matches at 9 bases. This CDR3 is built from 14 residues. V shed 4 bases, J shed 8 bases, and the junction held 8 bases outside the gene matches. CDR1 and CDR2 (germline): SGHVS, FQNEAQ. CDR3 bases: TGTGCCAGCAGCTCGGCTAACAGGGGGCTAGGCTACACCTTC. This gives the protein CASSSANRGLGYTF. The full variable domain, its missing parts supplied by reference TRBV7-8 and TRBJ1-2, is GAGVSQSPRYKVAKRGQDVALRCDPISGHVSLFWYQQALGQGPEFLTYFQNEAQLDKSGLPSDRFFAERPEGSVSTLKIQRTQQEDSAVYLCASSSANRGLGYTFGSGTRLTVV.

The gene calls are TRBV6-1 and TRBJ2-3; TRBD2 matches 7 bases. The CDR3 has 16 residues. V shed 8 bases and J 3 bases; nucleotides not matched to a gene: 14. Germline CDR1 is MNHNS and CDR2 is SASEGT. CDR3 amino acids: CASYPTWRETTDTQYF. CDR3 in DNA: TGTGCCAGCTACCCAACATGGCGGGAGACGACAGATACGCAGTATTTT.

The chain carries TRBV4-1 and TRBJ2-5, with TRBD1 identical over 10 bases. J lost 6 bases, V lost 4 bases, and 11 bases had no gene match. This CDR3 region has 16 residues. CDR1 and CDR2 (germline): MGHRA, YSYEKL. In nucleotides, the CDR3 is TGCGCCAGCAGCCCACGACACCCGGGACAGGGGCAGACCCAGTACTTC. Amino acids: CASSPRHPGQGQTQYF.

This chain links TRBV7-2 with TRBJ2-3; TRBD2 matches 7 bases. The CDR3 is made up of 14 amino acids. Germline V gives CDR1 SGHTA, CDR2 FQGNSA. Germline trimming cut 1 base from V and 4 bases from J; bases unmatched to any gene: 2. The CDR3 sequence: CASSLGLAPDTQYF. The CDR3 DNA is TGTGCCAGCAGCTTAGGACTAGCCCCAGATACGCAGTATTTT. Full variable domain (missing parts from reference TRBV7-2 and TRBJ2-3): GAGVSQSPSNKVTEKGKDVELRCDPISGHTALYWYRQSLGQGLEFLIYFQGNSAPDKSGLPSDRFSAERTGGSVSTLTIQRTQQEDSAVYLCASSLGLAPDTQYFGPGTRLTVL.

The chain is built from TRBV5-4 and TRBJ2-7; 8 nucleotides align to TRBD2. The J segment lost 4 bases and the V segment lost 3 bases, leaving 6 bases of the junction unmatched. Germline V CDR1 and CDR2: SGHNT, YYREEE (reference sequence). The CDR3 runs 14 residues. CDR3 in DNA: TGTGCCAGCAGCTCCGGGGGGGGCCCGTACGAGCAGTACTTC. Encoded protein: CASSSGGGPYEQYF.